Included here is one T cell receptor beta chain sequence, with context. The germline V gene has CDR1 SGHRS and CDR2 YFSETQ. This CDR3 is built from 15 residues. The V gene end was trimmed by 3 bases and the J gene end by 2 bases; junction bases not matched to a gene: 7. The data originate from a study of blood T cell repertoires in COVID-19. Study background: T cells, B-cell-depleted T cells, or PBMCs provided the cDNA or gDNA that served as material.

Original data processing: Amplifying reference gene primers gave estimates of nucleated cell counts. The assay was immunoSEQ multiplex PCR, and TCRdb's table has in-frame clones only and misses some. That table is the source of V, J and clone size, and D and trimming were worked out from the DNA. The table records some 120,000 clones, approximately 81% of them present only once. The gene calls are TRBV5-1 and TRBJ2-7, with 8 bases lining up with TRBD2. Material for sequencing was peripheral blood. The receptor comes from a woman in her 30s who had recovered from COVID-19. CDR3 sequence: CASSSLAGSTYEQYF. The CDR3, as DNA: TGCGCCAGCAGCTCCTTAGCGGGGTCGACCTACGAGCAGTACTTC.